The 28 T cell receptor beta chains below all came from one sample that was sequenced in a study of blood T cell repertoires in COVID-19. This table comes from immunoSEQ multiplex PCR, and its TCRdb copy is limited to in-frame clones, with some not included. Found here are 100,000 to 150,000 clones, around 90% of them singletons; the top ten hold around 1.9%. Sample: peripheral blood. The origin of the receptors is a middle-aged man with COVID-19, enrolled during active disease.

This clone has only one observation. The chain joins TRBV5-6 to TRBJ1-1, with TRBD1 matching over 7 bases. Germline lookup yields CDR1 SGHDT and CDR2 YYEEEE. This CDR3 has 16 residues. The V segment lost 2 bases and the J segment 1 base; nucleotides outside the gene matches: 8. The CDR3 sequence is CASSLRTGVWNTEAFF. The CDR3 region has the DNA TGTGCCAGCAGCTTACGAACAGGGGTATGGAACACTGAAGCTTTCTTT.

V usage is TRBV28 and J usage is TRBJ2-1; 9 bases line up with TRBD2. Germline CDR1 reads MDHEN; CDR2 reads SYDVKM. V lost 6 bases and J lost 0; bases outside the gene matches: 6. The CDR3 has 16 amino acids. CDR3 DNA: TGTGCCAGCAGCCTCTATAGCGGGAGCTCCTACAATGAGCAGTTCTTC. This translates into CASSLYSGSSYNEQFF.

The CDR3 protein is CASSDEGVGTQYF. The CDR3 nucleotides read TGTGCCAGCAGTGACGAGGGCGTTGGGACCCAGTACTTC. The rearrangement links TRBV6-4 to TRBJ2-5, with D perhaps matching TRBD2 (5 bases). Between the trimmed V and J ends, which lost 2 bases and 7 bases, there was a span of 11 bases. CDR1 MRHNA and CDR2 SNTAGT come from the germline V gene. The CDR3 runs to 13 residues.

The chain uses TRBV2 and TRBJ1-3; weak D call: TRBD1 (5 bases). V was clipped by 10 bases and J by 0 bases, with 13 bases between them. The CDR3 consists of 14 residues. CDR1 and CDR2 (germline): SNHLY, FYNNEI. CDR3 sequence (DNA): TGTGCCACCGGGGGGAGAACCTCTGGAAACACCATATATTTT. Amino acid sequence: CATGGRTSGNTIYF.

The chain combines TRBV19 with TRBJ2-1; 11 positions agree with TRBD2. V lost 1 base, J lost 10 bases, and 3 bases stayed unmatched. The CDR3 spans 14 residues. The germline V gene has CDR1 LNHDA and CDR2 SQIVND (reference sequence). The CDR3, as DNA: TGTGCCAGTAGTATAGTAGCTAGCGGGAGGGAGCAGTTCTTC. Encoded protein: CASSIVASGREQFF. Using reference TRBV19 and TRBJ2-1 for the parts outside the CDR3, the full variable domain is DGGITQSPKYLFRKEGQNVTLSCEQNLNHDAMYWYRQDPGQGLRLIYYSQIVNDFQKGDIAEGYSVSREKKESFPLTVTSAQKNPTAFYLCASSIVASGREQFFGPGTRLTVL.

In this sample, this clone turned up once. The CDR3 region has the DNA TGTGCCAGCAGCCATAAAGCGGACACAGATACGCAGTATTTT. It is translated as CASSHKADTDTQYF. The V call is TRBV6-4, the J call TRBJ2-3; tentative D call: TRBD2 (5 bases). Germline-derived CDR1 and CDR2 are MRHNA and SNTAGT. The CDR3 totals 14 residues. Trimming removed 6 bases at V and 2 bases at J, with 12 bases between.

Remarks on this clone: Other DNA sequences in this specimen translate into the identical CDR3. The V gene is TRBV3-1 (or the pseudogene TRBV3-2), the J gene TRBJ1-4; unclear D gene. Germline V gene sequence: CDR1 LGHDT, CDR2 YNNKEL (reference sequence). Trimming stripped 0 bases from V and 8 bases from J, with 10 bases between. The CDR3 is made up of 14 amino acids. The CDR3 reads CASSQDLANEKLFF. The CDR3 nucleotides are TGTGCCAGCAGCCAAGATCTTGCGAACGAAAAACTGTTTTTT.

The chain recombines TRBV6-5 with TRBJ2-3; TRBD2 agrees at 7 bases. Trimming removed 8 bases from V and 2 bases from J; junction bases left unmatched: 7. The CDR3 consists of 14 residues. From germline, CDR1 is MNHEY and CDR2 SVGAGI. The CDR3 sequence: CASGGDGYTDTQYF. The CDR3 DNA sequence: TGTGCCAGCGGGGGGGACGGCTACACAGATACGCAGTATTTT.

The chain employs TRBV5-8 and TRBJ2-3; D might be TRBD2 (5 bases). Between the trimmed V and J ends, which lost 7 bases and 2 bases, there was a span of 11 bases. The V gene's germline CDR1 is SGHTS and CDR2 YDEGEE. CDR3 size: 13 residues. Here the CDR3 reads CASRLSATDTQYF. The DNA of the CDR3 is TGTGCCAGCCGACTATCAGCCACAGATACGCAGTATTTT. Full variable domain (rest looked up from reference TRBV5-8 and TRBJ2-3): EAGVTQSPTHLIKTRGQQATLRCSPISGHTSVYWYQQALGLGLQFLLWYDEGEERNRGNFPPRFSGRQFPNYSSELNVNALELEDSALYLCASRLSATDTQYFGPGTRLTVL.

The count of this clone is one. The chain carries TRBV4-1 and TRBJ2-5, with D hard to call. Germline V gene data show CDR1 as MGHRA and CDR2 as YSYEKL. V was pared by 5 bases and J by 2 bases, with 9 bases between. The CDR3 has 13 residues. The CDR3 sequence: CASSVLMQETQYF. The CDR3 bases are TGCGCCAGCAGCGTTCTTATGCAAGAGACCCAGTACTTC.

This sequence joins TRBV7-2 and TRBJ2-3, with 8 bases matching TRBD2. The V gene end was trimmed by 2 bases and the J gene end by 1 base; junction bases not matched to a gene: 8. The CDR3 runs 17 residues. Germline V gene data show CDR1 as SGHTA and CDR2 as FQGNSA. The CDR3 DNA reads TGTGCCAGCAGCTTACCAGTAGCGGGGCCACGCACAGATACGCAGTATTTT. This encodes CASSLPVAGPRTDTQYF.

This chain connects TRBV30 to TRBJ1-6, with D possibly being TRBD1 (6 bases). The germline V gene has CDR1 GTSNPN and CDR2 SVGIG (reference sequence). The V end was cut by 3 bases, the J end by 6 bases, with 12 bases between. There are 14 residues in the CDR3. CDR3 region: CAWSGTGSNSPLHF. The CDR3 DNA reads as TGTGCCTGGAGCGGAACAGGGTCTAATTCACCCCTCCACTTT.

This chain uses TRBV7-9 with TRBJ1-2; 10 positions agree with TRBD1. Germline V gene sequence: CDR1 SEHNR, CDR2 FQNEAQ (reference sequence). The CDR3 covers 14 residues. The V gene end was trimmed by 1 base and the J gene end by 7 bases; junction bases not matched to a gene: 3. In DNA form, the CDR3 reads TGTGCCAGCAGCTTAGGAAGGACAGGGGGTGGCTACACCTTC. Translation gives CASSLGRTGGGYTF.

This clone was found a few times. This chain joins TRBV4-1 and TRBJ1-6, with 8 bases matching TRBD1. The CDR3 spans 15 residues. Trimming at V came to 0 bases and at J to 8 bases, leaving 3 bases not matched to a gene. CDR1 is MGHRA and CDR2 is YSYEKL in the germline V gene. The CDR3, as DNA: TGCGCCAGCAGCCAAGAGGTGACAGGGGATTCACCCCTCCACTTT. This translates into CASSQEVTGDSPLHF.

This clone has just a few counts. The chain links TRBV2 to TRBJ2-7; 9 positions agree with TRBD1. The CDR3 consists of 13 residues. Germline loops: CDR1 SNHLY, CDR2 FYNNEI. J gave up 3 bases and V 4 bases, and 1 base lay outside the gene matches. The CDR3 DNA is TGTGCCAGCAGTGGGGACAGGGACTACGAGCAGTACTTC. Its translation is CASSGDRDYEQYF.

V usage is TRBV19 and J usage is TRBJ2-5, with 8 positions matching TRBD1. The CDR3 loop spans 15 amino acids. Germline V gene data show CDR1 as LNHDA and CDR2 as SQIVND (reference sequence). The V segment lost 5 bases and the J segment 2 bases; nucleotides outside the gene matches: 7. The DNA for the CDR3 is TGTGCCAGTAGTGGAAACGGACAGGGACAAGAGACCCAGTACTTC. It translates to CASSGNGQGQETQYF.

The rearrangement uses TRBV29-1 and TRBJ2-1, with 7 bases matching TRBD2. With 4 bases clipped from V and 2 bases from J, the junction kept 5 bases outside the gene matches. The length of the CDR3 is 14 residues. Germline assignment: CDR1 SQVTM and CDR2 ANQGSEA. CDR3 protein: CSVVGGTTYNEQFF. The CDR3 coding sequence is TGCAGCGTTGTCGGGGGGACGACCTACAATGAGCAGTTCTTC.

V usage is TRBV27 and J usage is TRBJ1-5, with TRBD1 matching over 7 bases. This CDR3 region has 16 residues. Germline V gives CDR1 MNHEY, CDR2 SMNVEV (reference sequence). Unmatched junction bases numbered 7, after V lost 5 bases and J lost 0 bases. The CDR3 nucleotides read TGTGCCAGCAGTCCATATACAGGGGATAGCAATCAGCCCCAGCATTTT. Its protein product is CASSPYTGDSNQPQHF.

The CDR3 is CASSRTGTGAYEQYF. CDR3 nucleotides: TGTGCCAGCAGCAGAACCGGGACAGGTGCCTACGAGCAGTACTTC. This rearrangement joins TRBV5-4 to TRBJ2-7, with 8 bases identical to TRBD1. Germline-derived CDR1 and CDR2 are SGHNT and YYREEE (reference sequence). There are 15 residues in the CDR3. Trimming cost V 4 bases and J 2 bases; bases outside gene matches: 8. The full variable domain, in which reference TRBV5-4 and TRBJ2-7 provide the parts outside the CDR3, is ETGVTQSPTHLIKTRGQQVTLRCSSQSGHNTVSWYQQALGQGPQFIFQYYREEENGRGNFPPRFSGLQFPNYSSELNVNALELDDSALYLCASSRTGTGAYEQYFGPGTRLTVT.

The rearrangement uses TRBV11-2 and TRBJ2-2, with D unclear. The CDR3 length is 15 residues. Germline V lookup: CDR1 SGHAT, CDR2 FQNNGV. The V and J ends lost 5 bases and 1 base respectively, with 11 bases between them. This CDR3 is CASSEQYGNTGELFF. CDR3 nucleotides: TGTGCCAGCAGCGAACAGTACGGGAACACCGGGGAGCTGTTTTTT.

This clone was observed a handful of times. The rearrangement uses TRBV6-5 and TRBJ2-3, with TRBD1 matching over 8 bases. Germline assignment: CDR1 MNHEY and CDR2 SVGAGI. There are 15 residues in the CDR3. The CDR3 reads CASRDGDRPTDTQYF. DNA for the CDR3: TGTGCGTCCCGGGACGGGGACAGGCCCACAGATACGCAGTATTTT.

The genes are TRBV27 and TRBJ2-7, with 7 bases matching TRBD1. The CDR3 consists of 15 residues. V dropped 6 bases and J dropped 0; count of bases not matched to a gene: 8. Germline V lookup: CDR1 MNHEY, CDR2 SMNVEV (reference sequence). The CDR3 protein is CASSYDRESSYEQYV. The CDR3 region has the DNA TGTGCCAGCAGCTACGACAGGGAGAGCTCCTACGAGCAGTACGTC.

CDR3 loop: CASSRAGRGPDTQYF. The DNA of the CDR3 is TGTGCCAGCAGTCGAGCGGGAAGGGGCCCAGATACGCAGTATTTT. The V gene is TRBV6-5, the J gene TRBJ2-3; 7 bases are shared with TRBD2. Germline CDR1 and CDR2: MNHEY and SVGAGI. With 5 bases clipped from V and 4 bases from J, the junction kept 9 bases outside the gene matches. This CDR3 is built from 15 residues.

V usage is TRBV7-9 and J usage is TRBJ2-3, with 12 nucleotides matching TRBD2. After removal of 5 bases from V and 3 bases from J, the junction contained 3 bases not matched to a gene. CDR3 length equals 15 residues. Per the germline V gene, CDR1 is SEHNR and CDR2 is FQNEAQ (reference sequence). CDR3 sequence reads: CASSIGLAGTDTQYF. CDR3 DNA: TGTGCCAGCAGCATCGGACTAGCGGGAACAGATACGCAGTATTTT.

A few counts support this clone. The chain is built from TRBV6-1 and TRBJ1-3; TRBD1 might be the D (5 bases). This CDR3 has 15 residues. With 3 bases removed from V and 4 bases from J, the gap between germline ends came to 13 bases. The germline gives CDR1 MNHNS, CDR2 SASEGT. The CDR3 bases are TGTGCCAGCAGTGATCAGGGCCTGGAAGGAAACACCATATATTTT. It is translated as CASSDQGLEGNTIYF.

The rearrangement joins TRBV30 to TRBJ2-7; possible D gene TRBD1, 5 bases. CDR1 GTSNPN and CDR2 SVGIG come from the germline V gene (reference sequence). V was cut by 0 bases and J by 2 bases, with 8 bases left in between. CDR3 size: 13 residues. This CDR3 is CAWSVQGAYEQYF. The DNA of the CDR3 is TGTGCCTGGAGTGTACAAGGGGCCTACGAGCAGTACTTC.

The chain recombines TRBV9 with TRBJ2-1; D remains ambiguous. This CDR3 region has 13 residues. The germline V gene has CDR1 SGDLS and CDR2 YYNGEE. Trimming shortened V by 1 base and J by 7 bases, and 9 bases separated the two germline ends. The CDR3 sequence is CASSVPSGNEQFF. In DNA form, the CDR3 reads TGTGCCAGCAGCGTACCCTCCGGGAATGAGCAGTTCTTC.

This chain's CDR3 is CASSGLSGNTIYF. The CDR3, as DNA: TGTGCCAGCAGTGGACTCTCTGGAAACACCATATATTTT. V is TRBV28 and J is TRBJ1-3, with D uncertain. CDR3 length: 13 residues. Germline V gene sequence: CDR1 MDHEN, CDR2 SYDVKM. V was trimmed by 5 bases and J by 0 bases, leaving 5 bases between them. The whole variable domain, remainder taken from reference TRBV28 and TRBJ1-3, is DVKVTQSSRYLVKRTGEKVFLECVQDMDHENMFWYRQDPGLGLRLIYFSYDVKMKEKGDIPEGYSVSREKKERFSLILESASTNQTSMYLCASSGLSGNTIYFGEGSWLTVV.